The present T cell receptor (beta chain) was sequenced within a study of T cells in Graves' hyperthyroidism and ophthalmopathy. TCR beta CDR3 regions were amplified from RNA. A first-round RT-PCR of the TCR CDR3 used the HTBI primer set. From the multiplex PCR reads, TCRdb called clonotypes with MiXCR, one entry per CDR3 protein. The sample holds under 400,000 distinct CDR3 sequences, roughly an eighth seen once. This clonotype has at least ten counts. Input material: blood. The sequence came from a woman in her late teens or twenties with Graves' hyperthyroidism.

CDR3 protein: CASSLQGTYEQYF. The CDR3, as DNA: TGTGCCAGCAGCTTACAGGGTACCTACGAGCAGTACTTC. The chain employs TRBV7-9 and TRBJ2-7; possible D gene TRBD1, 5 bases. V gave up 2 bases and J gave up 2 bases, with 7 bases separating them. The CDR3 loop spans 13 amino acids. Looked up from germline, CDR1 is SEHNR and CDR2 is FQNEAQ (reference sequence).